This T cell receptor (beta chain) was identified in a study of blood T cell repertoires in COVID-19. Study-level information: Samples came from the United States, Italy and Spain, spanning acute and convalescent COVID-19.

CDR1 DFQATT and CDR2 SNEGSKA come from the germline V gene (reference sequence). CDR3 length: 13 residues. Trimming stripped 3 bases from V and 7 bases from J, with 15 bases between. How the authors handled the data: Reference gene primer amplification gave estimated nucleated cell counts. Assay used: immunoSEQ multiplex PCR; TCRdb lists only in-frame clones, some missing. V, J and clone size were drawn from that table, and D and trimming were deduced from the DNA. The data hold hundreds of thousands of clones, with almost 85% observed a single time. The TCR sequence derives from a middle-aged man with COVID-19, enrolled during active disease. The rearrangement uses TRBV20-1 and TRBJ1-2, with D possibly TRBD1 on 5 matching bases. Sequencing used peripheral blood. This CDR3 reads CSASGGGISGYTF. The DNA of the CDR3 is TGCAGTGCTAGTGGTGGGGGGATAAGTGGCTACACCTTC.